The 28 T cell receptor beta chains listed next were all sequenced from one sample in a study of T cell clonality in common variable immunodeficiency. The protocol was immunoSEQ multiplex PCR, while the TCRdb copy is restricted to in-frame clones and leaves out a portion. In total the sample includes approximately 75,000 clones, none of them seen once. The sample was peripheral blood mononuclear cells. The receptor set was obtained from a person between 18 and 70 years old in good health.

This clone occurred many times. The CDR3 here is CASSERQGKAFF. Incomplete CDR3 DNA: TGTGCCAGCAGCGAGAGACAGGGAAAA. The V and J genes are TRBV5-5 and TRBJ1-1, with 7 bases lining up with TRBD1. The read ends 3 residues before the CDR3 terminus; that terminus is restored from the germline J gene. Per germline, CDR1 SGHKS and CDR2 YYEKEE (reference sequence). This CDR3 spans 12 amino acids.

This clone has a handful of counts. CDR3: CASSLRDRGNEQYF. CDR3 DNA (partial): TGTGCCAGCAGCCTCCGGGACAGGGGCAACGAG. This chain joins TRBV11-1 and TRBJ2-7, with 10 bases that match TRBD1. The observed sequence ends 3 residues before the CDR3 terminus, with the missing tail filled in from the germline J gene. In germline, CDR1 is SGHAT, CDR2 FQDESV (reference sequence). The CDR3 extends over 14 amino acids. V gave up 5 bases and J gave up 5 bases; unmatched junction bases: 6.

This clone was counted ten times or more. The missing CDR3 end, 3 residues past where the read stops, is filled in from the germline J gene. The chain combines TRBV6-1 with TRBJ1-5; D is perhaps TRBD1 (5 bases). The CDR3 contains 15 residues. V gave up 0 bases and J gave up 5 bases, with 11 bases separating them. Germline V gene sequence: CDR1 MNHNS, CDR2 SASEGT. CDR3 sequence reads: CASSEAGGRDQPQHF. The sequenced CDR3 bases are TGTGCCAGCAGTGAAGCGGGGGGGAGGGATCAGCCC.

In its sample, this clone was seen many times. CDR3 region: CASSQEDRGNEQFF. The sequenced CDR3 bases are TGCGCCAGCAGCCAAGAAGACAGGGGAAATGAG. The rearrangement uses TRBV4-1 and TRBJ2-1, with 8 bases identical to TRBD1. The observed sequence ends 3 residues before the CDR3 terminus, with the missing tail filled in from the germline J gene. Germline loops: CDR1 MGHRA, CDR2 YSYEKL. The CDR3 sequence is 14 residues long. The V gene end was trimmed by 0 bases and the J gene end by 7 bases; junction bases not matched to a gene: 2.

This clone showed up just a few times. The CDR3 is cut off 3 residues early in the read; its end comes from the germline J gene. The J gene is TRBJ1-5, the V gene TRBV2, with 8 positions matching TRBD1. The V segment lost 6 bases and the J segment 1 base; nucleotides outside the gene matches: 2. The CDR3 has 14 residues. Germline loops: CDR1 SNHLY, CDR2 FYNNEI. CDR3 protein: CASRGTGSNQPQHF. CDR3 DNA, as far as it was read: TGTGCCAGCAGGGGGACAGGAAGCAATCAGCCC.

This clone appeared many times. The CDR3 end falls 3 residues outside the read, so it is completed with the germline J gene. This chain connects TRBV6-2 or TRBV6-3 to TRBJ2-3; TRBD2 agrees at 13 bases. V trimming: 2 bases; J trimming: 6 bases; junction bases outside the gene matches: 5. Germline CDR1 MNHEY, CDR2 SVGEGT. This CDR3 region has 16 residues. The part of the CDR3 DNA that was read is TGTGCCAGCAGTTACGGACTAGCGGGAGTTGTGGATACG. Its translation: CASSYGLAGVVDT. The whole CDR3 is CASSYGLAGVVDTQYF.

This clone was counted at least ten times. The sequenced fragment ends 3 residues before the CDR3 boundary, so the rest is inferred from the germline J gene. The V call is TRBV7-2, the J call TRBJ2-3; D not resolved. Deletions cut 1 base from V and 0 bases from J, with 8 bases between. The CDR3 contains 15 residues. Germline V gives CDR1 SGHTA, CDR2 FQGNSA. The part of the CDR3 DNA that was read is TGTGCCAGCAGCTTAGTGCGGCTGAGCACAGATACG. Protein: CASSLVRLSTDT. The entire CDR3 protein is CASSLVRLSTDTQYF.

This clone was detected ten times or more. The sequenced part of the CDR3 DNA is TGTGCCAGCAGCTCGTCACAAAGGGGGAACAATGAG. Amino acid sequence: CASSSSQRGNNE. The full CDR3 reads CASSSSQRGNNEQFF. The V gene is TRBV7-9, the J gene TRBJ2-1; D possibly corresponds to TRBD1 (6 bases). The read ends 3 residues shy of where the CDR3 ends; the end is completed using the germline J gene. The germline gives CDR1 SEHNR, CDR2 FQNEAQ (reference sequence). The CDR3 has 15 residues. Trimming removed 4 bases at V and 5 bases at J, with 15 bases between.

At least ten counts were recorded for this clone. The read gets to within 3 residues of the CDR3 end, and the germline J gene fills in the rest. The chain has TRBV18 and TRBJ2-7; 10 nucleotides line up with TRBD2. The J segment lost 4 bases and the V segment lost 3 bases, leaving 15 bases of the junction unmatched. The CDR3 is 18 residues long. CDR1 is KGHSH, CDR2 LQKENI, per germline. This CDR3 is CASSPLEGSGRAEYEQYF. CDR3 DNA, as far as it was read: TGTGCCAGCTCACCTCTCGAAGGAAGCGGGAGGGCCGAGTACGAG.

This clone was observed at least ten times. The CDR3 extends 3 residues past the end of the read, so its final part is completed from the germline J gene. The chain is built from TRBV2 and TRBJ2-7; D not resolved. CDR3 length: 8 residues. The V gene's germline CDR1 is SNHLY and CDR2 FYNNEI. The ends were cut back, 11 bases at V and 6 bases at J, with 5 bases in the middle. CDR3 DNA, as far as it was read: TGTGCCTCTAGCGAG. This translates into CASSE. From start to end, the CDR3 is CASSEQYF.

This clone has at least ten counts. With the read ending 3 residues before the CDR3 end, the germline J gene is used to fill in that end. The chain is built from TRBV18 and TRBJ1-3; 9 positions match TRBD1. Trimming cost V 4 bases and J 4 bases; bases outside gene matches: 5. Germline V gene lookup returns CDR1 KGHSH and CDR2 LQKENI. CDR3 length: 15 amino acids. The CDR3 spells CASSRTGTGGNTIYF. The CDR3 bases that were read are TGTGCCAGCTCACGTACCGGGACAGGGGGAAACACC.

This clone has only a few counts. The read terminates 3 residues ahead of where the CDR3 ends, so the germline J gene completes it. The chain recombines TRBV18 with TRBJ1-6; D ambiguous. The CDR3 contains 16 residues. V lost 1 base, J lost 6 bases, and 13 bases lay in between. The germline V gene has CDR1 KGHSH and CDR2 LQKENI. The CDR3 loop reads CASSPLREDSNSPLHF. Incomplete CDR3 DNA: TGTGCCAGCTCACCACTACGGGAGGACTCTAATTCACCC.

There are many counts of this clone. The read finishes 3 residues shy of the CDR3 end, and the germline J gene is used to complete it. The chain combines TRBV18 with TRBJ2-3; 9 bases match TRBD1. V was pared by 3 bases and J by 0 bases, with 16 bases of the junction left unmatched. CDR1 and CDR2 from the germline V gene are KGHSH and LQKENI. CDR3 length: 20 residues. The CDR3 protein is CASSPIPVVRTGASTDTQYF. The covered CDR3 bases are TGTGCCAGCTCACCTATACCGGTAGTTCGGACAGGGGCCAGCACAGATACG.

This clone was counted many times. Read sequence stops 3 residues before the CDR3 end, and the germline J gene provides the missing end. The chain joins TRBV20-1 to TRBJ1-6; 9 positions agree with TRBD1. CDR3 length: 15 residues. Germline loops: CDR1 DFQATT, CDR2 SNEGSKA (reference sequence). The V segment lost 6 bases and the J segment 6 bases; nucleotides outside the gene matches: 9. CDR3 DNA, as far as it was read: TGCAGTGCGAACTCACCGGGACAGGGTAATTCACCC. Translating gives CSANSPGQGNSP. From start to end, the CDR3 is CSANSPGQGNSPLHF.

The table lists this clone with many counts. The CDR3 goes on 3 residues after the read ends, and that part is filled in from the germline J gene. The chain recombines TRBV20-1 with TRBJ2-7, with 9 bases identical to TRBD1. Trimming removed 6 bases from V and 5 bases from J; junction bases left unmatched: 8. The CDR3 extends over 13 amino acids. From germline, CDR1 is DFQATT and CDR2 SNEGSKA (reference sequence). CDR3 sequence reads: CSAPRTGVDEQYF. CDR3 DNA, as far as it was read: TGCAGTGCCCCGAGGACAGGGGTGGACGAG.

This clone was detected ten times or more. With the read ending 3 residues before the CDR3 end, the germline J gene is used to fill in that end. This chain joins TRBV29-1 and TRBJ1-4; no reliable D call. The CDR3 contains 12 residues. CDR1 and CDR2 from the germline V gene are SQVTM and ANQGSEA. The ends were cut back, 5 bases at V and 5 bases at J, with 9 bases in the middle. The sequenced CDR3 bases are TGCAGCGTTAGGCCGTCCAATGAAAAA. It specifies CSVRPSNEK. Given in full, the CDR3 is CSVRPSNEKLFF.

This clone came up many times. The CDR3 end falls 3 residues outside the read, so it is completed with the germline J gene. V is TRBV5-1 and J is TRBJ2-5; D is possibly TRBD2 (5 bases). The CDR3 has 14 residues. V was cut by 4 bases and J by 1 base, with 11 bases left in between. Germline lookup yields CDR1 SGHRS and CDR2 YFSETQ. CDR3 DNA, as far as it was read: TGCGCCAGCAGCCGAGGACTGGCCCAAGAGACC. It is translated as CASSRGLAQET. The CDR3 as a whole reads CASSRGLAQETQYF.

This clone was recorded at least ten times. The read ends 3 residues before the CDR3 terminus; that terminus is restored from the germline J gene. The chain joins TRBV5-4 to TRBJ1-1; TRBD1 matches at 10 bases. Germline values: CDR1 SGHNT, CDR2 YYREEE (reference sequence). The CDR3 covers 14 residues. Trimming at V came to 4 bases and at J to 3 bases, leaving 3 bases not matched to a gene. The sequenced CDR3 bases are TGTGCCAGCAGCCTGGGGACAGGGGACACTGAA. It is translated as CASSLGTGDTE. In full, the CDR3 reads CASSLGTGDTEAFF.

CDR3 DNA, as far as it was read: TGCAGTGCTAGAGATGGGACAGGGTACACTGAA. Protein: CSARDGTGYTE. The CDR3 as a whole reads CSARDGTGYTEAFF. The chain links TRBV20-1 to TRBJ1-1, with 9 nucleotides matching TRBD1. The CDR3 is cut off 3 residues early in the read; its end comes from the germline J gene. With V trimmed by 0 bases and J by 3 bases, 2 bases remained unmatched. Germline-derived CDR1 and CDR2 are DFQATT and SNEGSKA (reference sequence). This CDR3 is 14 amino acids long.

This clone was seen many times. The CDR3 goes on 3 residues after the read ends, and that part is filled in from the germline J gene. In the same sample, other DNA sequences code for this CDR3. This chain uses TRBV19 with TRBJ2-7; D is possibly TRBD1 (5 bases). The V end was cut by 9 bases, the J end by 0 bases, with 12 bases between. The CDR3 covers 13 residues. The V gene's germline CDR1 is LNHDA and CDR2 SQIVND (reference sequence). The CDR3 here is CASRQPSSYEQYF. CDR3 bases read: TGTGCCAGCCGACAGCCTAGCTCCTACGAG.

Ten or more counts support this clone. The read ends 3 residues shy of where the CDR3 ends; the end is completed using the germline J gene. The V gene is TRBV18, the J gene TRBJ2-1; D may be TRBD1 (5 bases). From germline, CDR1 is KGHSH and CDR2 LQKENI. The CDR3 extends over 12 amino acids. With 6 bases removed from V and 3 bases from J, the gap between germline ends came to 6 bases. The CDR3 sequence is CASSTDYNEQFF. The DNA read from the CDR3 is TGTGCCAGCTCGACAGACTACAATGAG.

This clone was detected ten times or more. From the germline J gene comes the end of the CDR3, since the read stops 3 residues before it. The chain is built from TRBV5-1 and TRBJ1-2; 8 bases are a match to TRBD1. V was pared by 4 bases and J by 7 bases, with 18 bases of the junction left unmatched. This CDR3 contains 17 residues. From germline, CDR1 is SGHRS and CDR2 YFSETQ. CDR3 bases read: TGCGCCAGCAGCCCCTGGACAGGGTTGGGCTACTTCTCTGGC. This codes for CASSPWTGLGYFSG. The full CDR3 is CASSPWTGLGYFSGYTF.

At least ten counts were recorded for this clone. A junction boundary mismatches the germline segment, possibly from a read error. The CDR3 extends 3 residues past the end of the read, so its final part is completed from the germline J gene. J is TRBJ2-7 and V is TRBV4-2; 8 bases line up with TRBD2. This CDR3 is 14 amino acids long. CDR1 and CDR2 (germline): LGHNA, YNFKEQ. CDR3 region: CASSQSGSSYEQYF. The sequenced CDR3 bases are TGCGCCAGCAGCCAGAGCGGGAGCTCCTACGAG.

This clone was counted ten times or more. The read falls 3 residues short of the CDR3 end, and the missing part is taken from the germline J gene. V gene TRBV11-3 combines with J gene TRBJ2-2; 8 nucleotides align to TRBD2. This CDR3 is 15 amino acids long. After removal of 0 bases from V and 4 bases from J, the junction contained 1 base not matched to a gene. Germline CDR1 SGHNT, CDR2 YENEEA. CDR3 DNA, as far as it was read: TGTGCCAGCAGCTTAGATAGCGGGACCACCGGGGAG. Its protein product is CASSLDSGTTGE. The whole CDR3 sequence is CASSLDSGTTGELFF.

This clone occurred many times. The read gets to within 3 residues of the CDR3 end, and the germline J gene fills in the rest. The chain uses TRBV2 and TRBJ1-4; 9 nucleotides line up with TRBD1. CDR3 length: 15 amino acids. Germline assignment: CDR1 SNHLY and CDR2 FYNNEI. The V gene end was trimmed by 7 bases and the J gene end by 7 bases; junction bases not matched to a gene: 10. CDR3 DNA (partial): TGTGCCAGCAATAAACAGGGGGCATTCGGTGAAAAA. This encodes CASNKQGAFGEK. The whole CDR3 region reads CASNKQGAFGEKLFF. Full variable domain (outside the CDR3, taken from reference TRBV2 and TRBJ1-4): EPEVTQTPSHQVTQMGQEVILRCVPISNHLYFYWYRQILGQKVEFLVSFYNNEISEKSEIFDDQFSVERPDGSNFTLKIRSTKLEDSAMYFCASNKQGAFGEKLFFGSGTQLSVL.

This clone has at least ten counts. From the germline J gene comes the end of the CDR3, since the read stops 3 residues before it. This chain links TRBV5-1 with TRBJ2-7; TRBD2 matches 9 bases. The CDR3 length is 15 residues. Germline V lookup: CDR1 SGHRS, CDR2 YFSETQ. V lost 1 base, J lost 5 bases, and 7 bases stayed unmatched. The CDR3 reads CASSLFSAGGDEQYF. The part of the CDR3 DNA that was read is TGCGCCAGCAGCTTGTTTTCGGCGGGGGGGGACGAG.

This clone was counted at least ten times. The read ends 3 residues before the CDR3 terminus; that terminus is restored from the germline J gene. This chain joins TRBV5-1 and TRBJ1-6; the D gene is possibly TRBD1 (5 bases). This CDR3 spans 17 amino acids. The germline CDR1 and CDR2 sequences are SGHRS and YFSETQ. Between the trimmed V and J ends, which lost 0 bases and 5 bases, there was a span of 15 bases. The part of the CDR3 DNA that was read is TGCGCCAGCAGCTTGGATTTTCGGGGGAGTGATAATTCACCC. Translating it yields CASSLDFRGSDNSP. The entire CDR3 protein is CASSLDFRGSDNSPLHF.

This clone was recorded many times. Read data end 3 residues before the CDR3 end; the end is taken from the germline J gene. The V and J genes are TRBV20-1 and TRBJ2-7, with D maybe TRBD2 (8 bases). Germline assignment: CDR1 DFQATT and CDR2 SNEGSKA (reference sequence). CDR3 length: 13 residues. The V and J ends lost 3 bases and 6 bases respectively, with 15 bases between them. CDR3: CSASPGGGGEQYF. CDR3 DNA (partial): TGCAGTGCTAGCCCGGGAGGGGGCGGCGAG.